The 16 T cell receptor beta chains in this list originate from one sample, sequenced in a study of type 1 regulatory T cells. Their recognized antigens are unknown. TCRdb reanalysed the reads using MiXCR and keeps one entry per CDR3 protein. The table lists tens of thousands of distinct CDR3 sequences, approximately 60% of them singletons. The sequencing sample was made of cultured non-Tr1 T cells, either the whole culture or a sorted T cell fraction (not recorded which). These TCRs come from a human donor in good health.

This sequence joins TRBV6-5 and TRBJ1-1; a possible D gene is TRBD1 (5 bases). The CDR3 is made up of 15 amino acids. CDR1 MNHEY and CDR2 SVGAGI come from the germline V gene. The V end lost 6 bases, the J end lost 1 base, and 15 bases lay between the germline ends. CDR3 coding DNA: TGTGCCAGCAGGCTCGGGGCGCCCTCGAACACTGAAGCTTTCTTT. As protein: CASRLGAPSNTEAFF.

This clonotype turned up a few times. The rearrangement uses TRBV24-1 and TRBJ1-5; no clear D gene. The germline CDR1 and CDR2 sequences are KGHDR and SFDVKD. The CDR3 totals 12 residues. The V and J ends lost 3 bases and 4 bases respectively, with 3 bases between them. As DNA, the CDR3 is TGTGCCACCAGTGATGGTAATCAGCCCCAGCATTTT. This encodes CATSDGNQPQHF.

The V call is TRBV7-3, the J call TRBJ1-1, with 9 bases that match TRBD1. The CDR3 spans 14 residues. Germline loops: CDR1 SGHTA, CDR2 FQGTGA. J lost 2 bases, V lost 5 bases, and 3 bases had no gene match. CDR3 sequence reads: CASSTTGGNTEAFF. The CDR3 DNA follows: TGTGCCAGCAGCACGACAGGGGGAAACACTGAAGCTTTCTTT.

The genes are TRBV4-2 and TRBJ2-7, with D tentatively TRBD2 (5 bases). Per germline, CDR1 LGHNA and CDR2 YNFKEQ. The V and J ends lost 4 bases and 7 bases respectively, with 20 bases between them. This CDR3 contains 15 residues. CDR3 loop: CASSPLGSTKGEQYF. The DNA for the CDR3 is TGTGCCAGCAGCCCCCTGGGGAGCACCAAGGGAGAGCAGTACTTC.

V is TRBV7-2 and J is TRBJ1-1; D unresolved. The CDR3 is made up of 13 amino acids. Germline V CDR1 and CDR2: SGHTA, FQGNSA. The V and J ends lost 5 bases and 1 base respectively, with 8 bases between them. CDR3 region: CASSLSQNTEAFF. DNA for the CDR3: TGTGCCAGCAGCCTTAGCCAGAACACTGAAGCTTTCTTT.

The chain has TRBV5-6 and TRBJ2-5; 9 bases are shared with TRBD1. Trimming at V came to 0 bases and at J to 4 bases, leaving 7 bases not matched to a gene. The CDR3 spans 16 residues. Germline-derived CDR1 and CDR2 are SGHDT and YYEEEE. CDR3 region: CASSLAGQGVVETQYF. The CDR3 DNA is TGTGCCAGCAGCTTGGCGGGACAGGGAGTAGTAGAGACCCAGTACTTC.

The chain has TRBV28 and TRBJ2-4, with a tentative D call TRBD2 (5 bases). This CDR3 is 16 amino acids long. The ends were cut back, 5 bases at V and 1 base at J, with 15 bases in the middle. The germline V gene encodes CDR1 MDHEN and CDR2 SYDVKM. CDR3 in DNA: TGTGCCAGCAGTCCACAGTCGTGGAGGGCCAAAAACATTCAGTACTTC. Translation gives CASSPQSWRAKNIQYF.

The V and J genes are TRBV5-1 and TRBJ1-1; tentatively, D is TRBD1 (5 bases). Trimming removed 0 bases from V and 1 base from J, with 10 bases in between. Per germline, CDR1 SGHRS and CDR2 YFSETQ. The CDR3 is 15 amino acids. The CDR3 DNA sequence: TGCGCCAGCAGCTTGGGAGGGGCACGGAACACTGAAGCTTTCTTT. Protein: CASSLGGARNTEAFF.

The chain couples TRBV27 to TRBJ1-5, with D unclear. This CDR3 contains 11 residues. Trimming left V 5 bases short and J 5 bases short, with 4 bases between. Germline V gives CDR1 MNHEY, CDR2 SMNVEV (reference sequence). The CDR3 region is CASSPDQPQHF. DNA of the CDR3: TGTGCCAGCAGTCCCGATCAGCCCCAGCATTTT.

The genes are TRBV11-2 and TRBJ1-2, with 7 bases lining up with TRBD1. V was pared by 7 bases and J by 6 bases, with 14 bases of the junction left unmatched. CDR3 length: 15 residues. The germline gives CDR1 SGHAT, CDR2 FQNNGV. The DNA for the CDR3 is TGTGCCAGCACCTGGGATCCAGGGGGTCCGAATGGCTACACCTTC. This sequence encodes CASTWDPGGPNGYTF.

This chain links TRBV20-1 with TRBJ1-5; maybe TRBD1 (6 bases). The germline gives CDR1 DFQATT, CDR2 SNEGSKA (reference sequence). V gave up 7 bases and J gave up 7 bases, with 17 bases separating them. The CDR3 extends over 13 amino acids. CDR3 sequence: CSVGQGLNQPQHF. CDR3 DNA: TGCAGTGTTGGGCAGGGGTTAAACCAGCCCCAGCATTTT.

This chain links TRBV12-3 or TRBV12-4 with TRBJ1-1; 7 bases fit TRBD1. Losses at the gene ends were 7 bases for V and 3 bases for J; bases not matched to a gene: 8. CDR3 size: 14 residues. The CDR3 region is CASTPGQGDTEAFF. As DNA, the CDR3 is TGTGCCAGCACCCCGGGCCAGGGGGACACTGAAGCTTTCTTT.

The chain is built from TRBV7-2 and TRBJ1-2; the D is unclear. This CDR3 contains 13 residues. CDR1 SGHTA and CDR2 FQGNSA come from the germline V gene. V lost 5 bases to trimming and J lost 4 bases, with 11 bases between them. The CDR3 coding sequence is TGTGCCAGCAGCCCGGCCGGTTCCTATGGCTACACCTTC. Translated, it gives CASSPAGSYGYTF.

This clonotype qualifies as medium-sized. V is TRBV7-3 and J is TRBJ2-2; 7 nucleotides align to TRBD2. Per the germline V gene, CDR1 is SGHTA and CDR2 is FQGTGA. Unmatched junction bases numbered 2, after V lost 0 bases and J lost 1 base. The CDR3 is 16 amino acids. This CDR3 is CASSLTWTRNTGELFF. CDR3 in DNA: TGTGCCAGCAGCTTAACGTGGACTAGGAACACCGGGGAGCTGTTTTTT.

The V and J genes are TRBV10-2 and TRBJ2-7; D gene uncertain. This CDR3 spans 13 amino acids. Germline V gives CDR1 WSHSY, CDR2 SAAADI. The germline V and J ends were trimmed by 7 bases and 0 bases, with 10 bases remaining between them. The CDR3 reads CASTLSGSYEQYF. For the CDR3, the DNA is TGCGCCAGCACCTTGTCCGGCTCCTACGAGCAGTACTTC.

The chain carries TRBV7-2 and TRBJ2-1, with D uncertain. Germline lookup yields CDR1 SGHTA and CDR2 FQGNSA. CDR3 length equals 14 residues. Trimming took off 5 bases at V and 10 bases at J, with 18 bases between the two ends. The CDR3 nucleotides read TGTGCCAGCAGCCCCGGGCTGGTGGGGAAAGAGCAGTTCTTC. The encoded protein is CASSPGLVGKEQFF.